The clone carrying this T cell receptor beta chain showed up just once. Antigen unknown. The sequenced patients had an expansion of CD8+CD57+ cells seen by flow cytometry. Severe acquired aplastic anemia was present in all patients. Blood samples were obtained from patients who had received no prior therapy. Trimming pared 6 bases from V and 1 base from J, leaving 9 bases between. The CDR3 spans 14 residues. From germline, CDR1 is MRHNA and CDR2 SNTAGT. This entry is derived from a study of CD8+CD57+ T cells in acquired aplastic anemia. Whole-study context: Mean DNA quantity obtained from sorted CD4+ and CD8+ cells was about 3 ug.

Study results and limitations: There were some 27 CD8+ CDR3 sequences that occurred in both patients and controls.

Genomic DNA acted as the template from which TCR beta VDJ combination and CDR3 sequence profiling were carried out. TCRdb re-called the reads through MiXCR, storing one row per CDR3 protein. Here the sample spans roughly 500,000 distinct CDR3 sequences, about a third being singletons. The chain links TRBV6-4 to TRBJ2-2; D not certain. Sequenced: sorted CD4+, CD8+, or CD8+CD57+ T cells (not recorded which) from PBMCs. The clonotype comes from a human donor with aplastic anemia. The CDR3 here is CASSKNRNTGELFF. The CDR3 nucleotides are TGTGCCAGCAGCAAAAACAGGAACACCGGGGAGCTGTTTTTT.